Shown below are 21 T cell receptor beta chains from a single sample sequenced in a study of blood T cell repertoires in COVID-19. Sequencing was performed with immunoSEQ multiplex PCR; in TCRdb, only in-frame clones are kept and a portion is missing. Of 140,000 to 150,000 clones listed, roughly four fifths are singletons. Material for sequencing was peripheral blood. These receptors were obtained from a human donor with acute or convalescent COVID-19. The donor label of this sample is uncertain.

The chain is built from TRBV9 and TRBJ1-1, with D unresolved. Looked up from germline, CDR1 is SGDLS and CDR2 is YYNGEE. Trimming took off 4 bases at V and 1 base at J, with 14 bases between the two ends. This CDR3 contains 15 residues. The DNA of the CDR3 is TGTGCCAGCAGCTCAAATACCGGGGAGAACACTGAAGCTTTCTTT. This gives the protein CASSSNTGENTEAFF.

The chain couples TRBV5-1 to TRBJ2-5, with 9 bases fitting TRBD2. This CDR3 comprises 15 residues. Germline V lookup: CDR1 SGHRS, CDR2 YFSETQ. After removal of 1 base from V and 4 bases from J, the junction contained 5 bases not matched to a gene. CDR3 region: CASSLRSSGGETQYF. In nucleotides, the CDR3 is TGCGCCAGCAGCTTGAGAAGTAGCGGGGGAGAGACCCAGTACTTC.

This clone was seen only once. This chain connects TRBV4-3 to TRBJ1-3, with TRBD1 matching 7 bases. CDR3 length: 19 amino acids. Per germline, CDR1 LGHNA and CDR2 YSLEER. Losses at the gene ends were 4 bases for V and 1 base for J; bases not matched to a gene: 16. Written as DNA, the CDR3 is TGCGCCAGCAGCCGACTTAGGACGGCAGGGGGTGAATCTGGAAACACCATATATTTT. As protein: CASSRLRTAGGESGNTIYF.

The V gene is TRBV19, the J gene TRBJ1-6; D remains ambiguous. CDR1 LNHDA and CDR2 SQIVND come from the germline V gene (reference sequence). The V end lost 3 bases, the J end lost 5 bases, and 8 bases lay between the germline ends. The CDR3 has 14 residues. The CDR3 nucleotides are TGTGCCAGTAGTATCGGAGTAAATAATTCACCCCTCCACTTT. It specifies CASSIGVNNSPLHF.

The chain couples TRBV19 to TRBJ2-2, with D possibly TRBD2 on 5 matching bases. V was pared by 1 base and J by 5 bases, with 11 bases between. Germline CDR1 and CDR2: LNHDA and SQIVND (reference sequence). The CDR3 contains 15 residues. The CDR3 sequence: CASSIVRGRTGELFF. CDR3 bases: TGTGCCAGTAGTATAGTACGGGGTAGAACCGGGGAGCTGTTTTTT.

The chain couples TRBV30 to TRBJ1-3, with 8 bases that match TRBD1. Per germline, CDR1 GTSNPN and CDR2 SVGIG (reference sequence). The V segment lost 0 bases and the J segment 4 bases; nucleotides outside the gene matches: 8. The CDR3 contains 16 residues. The CDR3 spells CAWSVGQGAAGNTIYF. The CDR3 DNA is TGTGCCTGGAGTGTAGGCCAGGGGGCAGCGGGAAACACCATATATTTT. The complete variable domain, with remaining parts taken from reference TRBV30 and TRBJ1-3, reads SQTIHQWPATLVQPVGSPLSLECTVEGTSNPNLYWYRQAAGRGLQLLFYSVGIGQISSEVPQNLSASRPQDRQFILSSKKLLLSDSGFYLCAWSVGQGAAGNTIYFGEGSWLTVV.

This chain's CDR3 is CSAMDTESQETQYF. CDR3 DNA sequence: TGCAGCGCGATGGATACAGAGAGCCAAGAGACCCAGTACTTC. The genes are TRBV29-1 and TRBJ2-5, with D unclear. V lost 7 bases and J lost 1, with 16 bases in between. The CDR3 length is 14 residues. In germline, CDR1 is SQVTM, CDR2 ANQGSEA.

This chain joins TRBV5-1 and TRBJ2-2, with D tentatively TRBD1 (7 bases). Trimming shortened V by 0 bases and J by 6 bases, and 18 bases separated the two germline ends. This CDR3 comprises 17 residues. Germline CDR1 reads SGHRS; CDR2 reads YFSETQ. The CDR3, as DNA: TGCGCCAGCAGCTTGGTAGGAGGGGGCGGATTGGCCGGGGAGCTGTTTTTT. Amino acid sequence: CASSLVGGGGLAGELFF.

This clone has just a few counts. The V call is TRBV6-5, the J call TRBJ1-6, with a weak D call TRBD1 (5 bases). Germline CDR1 and CDR2: MNHEY and SVGAGI. This CDR3 region has 14 residues. V was trimmed by 7 bases and J by 7 bases, leaving 14 bases between them. The CDR3 spells CASTKLGGNSPLHF. The CDR3 DNA is TGTGCCAGCACCAAGCTCGGGGGAAATTCACCCCTCCACTTT.

The V call is TRBV19, the J call TRBJ2-5; 12 bases match TRBD2. From germline, CDR1 is LNHDA and CDR2 SQIVND (reference sequence). The CDR3 contains 16 residues. V trimming: 4 bases; J trimming: 5 bases; junction bases outside the gene matches: 8. The CDR3 loop reads CASSRTLAGGRETQYF. The CDR3 DNA reads TGTGCCAGTAGTAGAACGCTAGCGGGGGGGCGTGAGACCCAGTACTTC.

V and J are TRBV29-1 and TRBJ2-5; possibly TRBD2 for D (6 bases). CDR3 length: 11 residues. V lost 3 bases and J lost 4, with 6 bases in between. The V gene's germline CDR1 is SQVTM and CDR2 ANQGSEA. CDR3 bases: TGCAGCGTTGAGCGGGGAGAGACCCAGTACTTC. Translated, it gives CSVERGETQYF.

The chain combines TRBV6-5 with TRBJ1-2; weak D call: TRBD1 (6 bases). V gave up 6 bases and J gave up 4 bases, with 12 bases separating them. This CDR3 is built from 13 residues. Germline loops: CDR1 MNHEY, CDR2 SVGAGI. The CDR3 reads CASRVTGIYGYTF. DNA for the CDR3: TGTGCCAGCAGGGTAACAGGGATCTATGGCTACACCTTC.

The J gene is TRBJ1-2, the V gene TRBV7-2, with D possibly TRBD1 on 5 matching bases. The CDR3 consists of 15 residues. V was pared by 3 bases and J by 2 bases, with 13 bases between. Germline V gene data show CDR1 as SGHTA and CDR2 as FQGNSA. The CDR3 spells CASSFPQGGNYGYTF. The DNA of the CDR3 is TGTGCCAGCAGCTTCCCCCAGGGCGGAAACTATGGCTACACCTTC.

The chain couples TRBV5-1 to TRBJ1-2; D remains ambiguous. This CDR3 is 13 amino acids long. Between the trimmed V and J ends, which lost 2 bases and 8 bases, there was a span of 13 bases. Germline-derived CDR1 and CDR2 are SGHRS and YFSETQ. The CDR3 loop reads CASSFDPPRGYTF. CDR3 bases: TGCGCCAGCAGCTTTGACCCCCCCAGGGGCTACACCTTC.

V gene TRBV10-2 combines with J gene TRBJ1-1, with D unclear. V dropped 4 bases and J dropped 0 bases, with 12 bases sitting between them. In germline, CDR1 is WSHSY, CDR2 SAAADI. The CDR3 contains 15 residues. The CDR3 DNA is TGCGCCAGCAGTGCTCGTCTACTCATGAACACTGAAGCTTTCTTT. This gives the protein CASSARLLMNTEAFF.

A remark on this clone: The identical CDR3 is also encoded by other nucleotide sequences in the sample. The chain combines TRBV29-1 with TRBJ1-1, with D unresolved. The ends were cut back, 6 bases at V and 1 base at J, with 3 bases in the middle. The length of the CDR3 is 10 residues. The germline V gene has CDR1 SQVTM and CDR2 ANQGSEA. This CDR3 reads CSVRNTEAFF. For the CDR3, the DNA is TGCAGCGTGAGGAACACTGAAGCTTTCTTT.

V usage is TRBV19 and J usage is TRBJ1-1; D call uncertain. The V and J ends lost 7 bases and 3 bases respectively, with 15 bases between them. This CDR3 is 14 amino acids long. Germline CDR1 LNHDA, CDR2 SQIVND (reference sequence). The CDR3 loop is CASNPNGAYTEAFF. The CDR3 DNA reads as TGTGCCAGTAATCCCAATGGAGCATACACTGAAGCTTTCTTT.

The chain combines TRBV24-1 with TRBJ1-3; 12 bases line up with TRBD1. V lost 4 bases to trimming and J lost 4 bases; unmatched junction nucleotides: 10. The germline V gene encodes CDR1 KGHDR and CDR2 SFDVKD. The CDR3 is made up of 18 amino acids. CDR3 DNA: TGTGCCACCAGTGAGATTCTGCCGGGACAGGGGGCCGGAAACACCATATATTTT. It encodes CATSEILPGQGAGNTIYF.

This clone was observed a few times. V is TRBV5-1 and J is TRBJ1-6; D is unclear. The CDR3 is made up of 16 amino acids. V gave up 0 bases and J gave up 6 bases, with 13 bases separating them. The germline V gene encodes CDR1 SGHRS and CDR2 YFSETQ. CDR3 nucleotide sequence: TGCGCCAGCAGCTTGGTAGGTGATCCTAGTAATTCACCCCTCCACTTT. It encodes CASSLVGDPSNSPLHF.

The V call is TRBV5-1, the J call TRBJ1-4; D might be TRBD1 (6 bases). Germline loops: CDR1 SGHRS, CDR2 YFSETQ. V was shortened by 4 bases and J by 5 bases, with 15 bases between the two germline ends. CDR3 size: 15 residues. The CDR3 sequence is CASSAPGVGNEKLFF. In DNA form, the CDR3 reads TGCGCCAGCAGCGCCCCAGGGGTCGGAAATGAAAAACTGTTTTTT.

The V call is TRBV18, the J call TRBJ2-7, with 12 bases lining up with TRBD1. Trimming removed 2 bases from V and 2 bases from J; junction bases left unmatched: 16. The CDR3 is made up of 20 amino acids. Germline V CDR1 and CDR2: KGHSH, LQKENI. The CDR3 protein is CASSPIRPGQGAKMPYEQYF. DNA of the CDR3: TGTGCCAGCTCACCAATACGTCCGGGACAGGGGGCGAAGATGCCCTACGAGCAGTACTTC.